This passage covers 31 T cell receptor beta chains from one sample sequenced in a study of T cells in localized non-small cell lung cancer (dated by TCRdb to the early 2020s). The method behind the library was the immunoSEQ multiplex PCR assay. TCRdb obtained this table from immuneACCESS and retained in-frame rearrangements with V and J assigned. These tables miss some clones; where compared with another copy, unresolved V genes account for less than half of the shortfall, and the remainder is unexplained. A total of 2,500 to 3,000 clones appear in this sample, about 25% of them only once. The ten biggest clones cover around 9.1% of the sample. Sequenced material: lung tumor tissue, taken before any cancer treatment. The receptors here all came from a male donor aged 60 or over with stage III lung adenocarcinoma.

This chain uses TRBV11-3 with TRBJ1-4, with D unresolved. The CDR3 extends over 14 amino acids. Germline V gives CDR1 SGHNT, CDR2 YENEEA. V lost 1 base, J lost 5 bases, and 8 bases lay in between. In DNA, the CDR3 is TGTGCCAGCAGCTTAGGCACGAAGAATGAAAAACTGTTTTTT. Encoded protein: CASSLGTKNEKLFF. Filled out from reference TRBV11-3 and TRBJ1-4, the complete variable domain reads EAGVVQSPRYKIIEKKQPVAFWCNPISGHNTLYWYLQNLGQGPELLIRYENEEAVDDSQLPKDRFSAERLKGVDSTLKIQPAELGDSAVYLCASSLGTKNEKLFFGSGTQLSVL.

The CDR3 DNA sequence: TGTGCCATCAGTGAGAGGAGGTGGCCCCCAGCACACTTGAATGAGCAGTTCTTC. It yields the protein CAISERRWPPAHLNEQFF. The rearrangement uses TRBV10-3 and TRBJ2-1; D is possibly TRBD2 (5 bases). The CDR3 extends over 18 amino acids. CDR1 is ENHRY and CDR2 is SYGVKD in the germline V gene. The V gene lost 2 bases and the J gene lost 7 bases, with 24 bases spanning the gap.

This clone was recorded a few times. The rearrangement links TRBV28 to TRBJ2-3; TRBD2 might be the D (5 bases). CDR1 and CDR2 from the germline V gene are MDHEN and SYDVKM. Trimming stripped 2 bases from V and 5 bases from J, with 14 bases between. This CDR3 contains 15 residues. The CDR3 DNA reads TGTGCCAGCAGTTTAGAGGATGGCGAGGGAGATACGCAGTATTTT. Amino acid sequence: CASSLEDGEGDTQYF.

CDR3 residues: CASSSQGTLAKNIQYF. The CDR3 DNA sequence: TGTGCCAGCAGCTCCCAGGGGACTTTAGCCAAAAACATTCAGTACTTC. The chain has TRBV9 and TRBJ2-4; D is possibly TRBD1 or TRBD2 (6 bases each). CDR1 and CDR2 from the germline V gene are SGDLS and YYNGEE. Deletions cut 4 bases from V and 0 bases from J, with 14 bases between. CDR3 length: 16 residues.

V gene TRBV5-1 combines with J gene TRBJ1-2, with D tentatively TRBD1 (6 bases). This CDR3 comprises 15 residues. Germline V gives CDR1 SGHRS, CDR2 YFSETQ. Between the trimmed V and J ends, which lost 4 bases and 8 bases, there was a span of 21 bases. Here the CDR3 DNA reads TGCGCCAGCAGCCAGAGTACAGGGAAGGGAAACGGCTACACCTTC. This translates into CASSQSTGKGNGYTF. The variable domain in full, completed from reference TRBV5-1 and TRBJ1-2, reads KAGVTQTPRYLIKTRGQQVTLSCSPISGHRSVSWYQQTPGQGLQFLFEYFSETQRNKGNFPGRFSGRQFSNSRSEMNVSTLELGDSALYLCASSQSTGKGNGYTFGSGTRLTVV.

This clone was counted once. V is TRBV19 and J is TRBJ1-1; 8 nucleotides agree with TRBD1. The V gene end was trimmed by 5 bases and the J gene end by 7 bases; junction bases not matched to a gene: 12. This CDR3 is 15 amino acids long. The germline V gene encodes CDR1 LNHDA and CDR2 SQIVND (reference sequence). CDR3 DNA: TGTGCCAGTAGTCCCCAGGGCAGGGGGCGCGTTGAAGCTTTCTTT. Protein: CASSPQGRGRVEAFF.

The J gene is TRBJ1-5, the V gene TRBV6-8; TRBD1 is a possible D gene (5 bases). V lost 7 bases and J lost 2, with 9 bases in between. Germline-derived CDR1 and CDR2 are MNHGY and SAAAGT. This CDR3 region has 13 residues. CDR3 in amino acids: CASTDSGNQPQHF. In DNA, the CDR3 is TGTGCCAGCACCGACAGCGGCAATCAGCCCCAGCATTTT.

CDR3 residues: CASSTTGGNQPQHF. CDR3 bases: TGTGCCAGCTCAACGACGGGGGGCAATCAGCCCCAGCATTTT. The chain employs TRBV18 and TRBJ1-5; perhaps TRBD1 as D (5 bases). Germline CDR1 reads KGHSH; CDR2 reads LQKENI. The CDR3 extends over 14 amino acids. Trimming took 5 bases from V and 2 from J, leaving 10 bases between them.

The genes are TRBV9 and TRBJ2-7; tentative D call: TRBD1 (6 bases). Trimming took off 1 base at V and 0 bases at J, with 14 bases between the two ends. This CDR3 region has 16 residues. Germline V gene sequence: CDR1 SGDLS, CDR2 YYNGEE. CDR3 sequence reads: CASSVQHTGFSYEQYF. CDR3 coding DNA: TGTGCCAGCAGCGTACAACATACAGGGTTCTCCTACGAGCAGTACTTC.

The V gene is TRBV14, the J gene TRBJ1-6; D call uncertain. This CDR3 has 13 residues. V lost 0 bases, J lost 7 bases, and 4 bases lay in between. CDR1 SGHDN and CDR2 FVKESK come from the germline V gene. CDR3 bases: TGTGCCAGCAGCCAAGATGGGAATTCACCCCTCCACTTT. Its translation is CASSQDGNSPLHF.

This clone has only a few counts. The chain uses TRBV15 and TRBJ1-3; no clear D. Germline V gene data show CDR1 as LNHNV and CDR2 as YYDKDF (reference sequence). This CDR3 region has 14 residues. Trimming pared 2 bases from V and 4 bases from J, leaving 9 bases between. CDR3 sequence (DNA): TGTGCCACCAGCAGATCTAGTTTGGGAAACACCATATATTTT. Translation gives CATSRSSLGNTIYF.

This clone has only a few counts. The J gene is TRBJ2-2, the V gene TRBV11-3; D possibly matches TRBD1 or TRBD2 (6 bases each). This CDR3 region has 17 residues. V lost 5 bases, J lost 0 bases, and 16 bases lay in between. Germline V gene sequence: CDR1 SGHNT, CDR2 YENEEA. The CDR3 DNA sequence: TGTGCCAGCAGCCCCGAGGGGGGCGGGACGAACACCGGGGAGCTGTTTTTT. It yields the protein CASSPEGGGTNTGELFF.

The gene calls are TRBV9 and TRBJ2-3, with D perhaps given as TRBD1 or TRBD2 (6 bases each). This CDR3 spans 15 amino acids. Germline CDR1 is SGDLS and CDR2 is YYNGEE. V lost 0 bases, J lost 9 bases, and 17 bases lay in between. CDR3 residues: CASSVDLGGSGTQYF. The CDR3 DNA is TGTGCCAGCAGCGTAGATTTAGGGGGGAGTGGGACGCAGTATTTT.

J is TRBJ1-1 and V is TRBV7-6; TRBD1 matches at 9 bases. Per germline, CDR1 SGHVS and CDR2 FNYEAQ. The CDR3 sequence is 16 residues long. J gave up 1 base and V 2 bases, and 5 bases lay outside the gene matches. The CDR3 reads CASSLTRTGANTEAFF. CDR3 bases: TGTGCCAGCAGCTTAACCCGGACAGGGGCGAACACTGAAGCTTTCTTT.

This clone showed up just a few times. The chain recombines TRBV10-2 with TRBJ2-1; 7 bases are shared with TRBD1. V lost 0 bases to trimming and J lost 15 bases; unmatched junction nucleotides: 5. Germline-derived CDR1 and CDR2 are WSHSY and SAAADI. The CDR3 spans 12 residues. The CDR3 bases are TGCGCCAGCAGTGAGTCGGTGACAGGGAGGTTCTTC. Its protein is CASSESVTGRFF.

CDR3 sequence: CASSLDRGREKLFF. The CDR3 DNA reads TGTGCCAGCAGTCTCGACAGGGGGCGTGAAAAACTGTTTTTT. The V and J genes are TRBV28 and TRBJ1-4, with 10 bases matching TRBD1. Germline V gene data show CDR1 as MDHEN and CDR2 as SYDVKM. The CDR3 is made up of 14 amino acids. J gave up 7 bases and V 5 bases, and 4 bases lay outside the gene matches.

This chain joins TRBV9 and TRBJ2-6; D is uncertain. Trimming shortened V by 1 base and J by 0 bases, and 5 bases separated the two germline ends. The CDR3 consists of 15 residues. Germline V gene sequence: CDR1 SGDLS, CDR2 YYNGEE. CDR3 sequence reads: CASSVTASGANVLTF. The CDR3 DNA follows: TGTGCCAGCAGCGTAACAGCCTCTGGGGCCAACGTCCTGACTTTC.

The V and J genes are TRBV19 and TRBJ2-7; 9 bases line up with TRBD2. Germline V gene data show CDR1 as LNHDA and CDR2 as SQIVND (reference sequence). V lost 4 bases, J lost 3 bases, and 4 bases stayed unmatched. The CDR3 consists of 14 residues. The CDR3 DNA reads as TGTGCCAGTAGTACTGCGGGGGGGGGCTACGAGCAGTACTTC. It specifies CASSTAGGGYEQYF.

The gene calls are TRBV12-2 and TRBJ2-3; the listed D gene, TRBD2, was not tested against the DNA. TRBV12-2 is marked as a pseudogene. This CDR3 comprises 16 residues. This CDR3 reads CASRSPSGRLTDTQYF. Here the CDR3 DNA reads TGTGCAAGTCGCTCCCCTAGCGGGAGGCTCACAGATACGCAGTATTTT.

This clone rates as medium-sized (0.01 to 0.1%). Here the CDR3 DNA reads TGTGCCAGCAGCTTCATGGGACTAGCACACAATGAGCAGTTCTTC. As protein: CASSFMGLAHNEQFF. The rearrangement uses TRBV11-3 and TRBJ2-1; 9 bases are shared with TRBD2. CDR3 size: 15 residues. The V gene end was trimmed by 3 bases and the J gene end by 5 bases; junction bases not matched to a gene: 5. CDR1 is SGHNT, CDR2 YENEEA, per germline.

The table lists this clone with many counts. The rearrangement joins TRBV11-3 to TRBJ1-2; D unclear. The CDR3 consists of 14 residues. CDR1 and CDR2 (germline): SGHNT, YENEEA. V was trimmed by 5 bases and J by 2 bases, leaving 12 bases between them. CDR3 sequence: CASSPDFGNYGYTF. CDR3 DNA: TGTGCCAGCAGCCCGGATTTCGGAAACTATGGCTACACCTTC.

By proportion, this clone is medium-sized. V and J are TRBV11-3 and TRBJ1-4; the D is unclear. In germline, CDR1 is SGHNT, CDR2 YENEEA. V lost 0 bases to trimming and J lost 8 bases, with 13 bases between them. The CDR3 consists of 15 residues. In nucleotides, the CDR3 is TGTGCCAGCAGCTTAGACGTCGGCTTAGGGGAAAAACTGTTTTTT. Translating it yields CASSLDVGLGEKLFF. Complete variable domain (other parts from reference TRBV11-3 and TRBJ1-4): EAGVVQSPRYKIIEKKQPVAFWCNPISGHNTLYWYLQNLGQGPELLIRYENEEAVDDSQLPKDRFSAERLKGVDSTLKIQPAELGDSAVYLCASSLDVGLGEKLFFGSGTQLSVL.

This rearrangement joins TRBV2 to TRBJ2-7, with a weak D call TRBD1 (5 bases). Trimming cost V 5 bases and J 4 bases, with 9 bases left between them. This CDR3 region has 12 residues. Germline V gene lookup returns CDR1 SNHLY and CDR2 FYNNEI. Here the CDR3 DNA reads TGTGCCAGCAGTTCCCAGGGATACGAGCAGTACTTC. It specifies CASSSQGYEQYF.

The chain employs TRBV23-1 and TRBJ2-7; 8 bases are shared with TRBD1. TRBV23-1 is flagged as an ORF with uncertain function. The CDR3 loop spans 18 amino acids. The V and J ends lost 0 bases and 3 bases, in that order; junction bases with no gene match: 13. CDR3 residues: CASSQSLLRDRINYEQYF. CDR3 DNA sequence: TGCGCCAGCAGTCAATCGTTACTCCGGGACAGGATAAACTACGAGCAGTACTTC.

This clone is medium-sized by share. CDR3 protein: CASSTRLQNSYEQYF. The CDR3 DNA reads as TGTGCCAGCAGCACCCGACTACAAAACTCCTACGAGCAGTACTTC. V and J are TRBV11-3 and TRBJ2-7, with D possibly TRBD2 on 5 matching bases. The CDR3 is 15 residues long. V dropped 5 bases and J dropped 0 bases, with 14 bases sitting between them. Germline-derived CDR1 and CDR2 are SGHNT and YENEEA.

The sample holds a few counts of this clone. The rearrangement uses TRBV11-3 and TRBJ2-3; the D gene is possibly TRBD2 (7 bases). The CDR3 sequence is 15 residues long. V was pared by 5 bases and J by 0 bases, with 12 bases between. Germline CDR1 is SGHNT and CDR2 is YENEEA. The CDR3 loop reads CASSPRGASTDTQYF. CDR3 sequence (DNA): TGTGCCAGCAGCCCCCGGGGGGCAAGCACAGATACGCAGTATTTT.

This clone was seen more than once but under ten times. The CDR3 DNA is TGTGCCAGCGCGGGGCAGTCCCACGAGCAGTACTTC. Protein product: CASAGQSHEQYF. This chain joins TRBV6-8 and TRBJ2-7, with D perhaps TRBD2 (6 bases). This CDR3 comprises 12 residues. V was clipped by 8 bases and J by 5 bases, with 13 bases between them. Germline CDR1 is MNHGY and CDR2 is SAAAGT.

By sample fraction, this clone is medium-sized. The V and J genes are TRBV28 and TRBJ2-7; 9 bases are shared with TRBD1. Losses at the gene ends were 5 bases for V and 2 bases for J; bases not matched to a gene: 4. The CDR3 extends over 14 amino acids. Per germline, CDR1 MDHEN and CDR2 SYDVKM. CDR3 nucleotides: TGTGCCAGCAGTGGGGACAGGGTCCCCTACGAGCAGTACTTC. Its protein is CASSGDRVPYEQYF.

The rearrangement links TRBV6-8 to TRBJ2-3, with 9 nucleotides matching TRBD1. The CDR3 is 15 residues long. The junction had 7 bases not matched to a gene; V was cut back by 7 bases and J by 2 bases. Looked up from germline, CDR1 is MNHGY and CDR2 is SAAAGT. CDR3 bases: TGTGCCAGCACAAACGGACAGGGGCACACAGATACGCAGTATTTT. This translates into CASTNGQGHTDTQYF.

This clone was detected a few times. The rearrangement joins TRBV12-2 to TRBJ1-5; whether TRBD1, the table's D call, matches the DNA was not checked. TRBV12-2 is a known pseudogene. This CDR3 region has 15 residues. The CDR3 DNA reads as TGTGCAAGTCGCATAGGACAGGGTGGTGATCAGCCCCAGCATTTT. Its protein product is CASRIGQGGDQPQHF.

CDR3 in amino acids: CSAARQGGDTQYF. As DNA, the CDR3 is TGCAGCGCCGCCCGTCAGGGCGGAGATACGCAGTATTTT. The rearrangement uses TRBV29-1 and TRBJ2-3; maybe TRBD1 (5 bases). The CDR3 has 13 amino acids. CDR1 and CDR2 (germline): SQVTM, ANQGSEA. The V end lost 7 bases, the J end lost 5 bases, and 16 bases lay between the germline ends.